This TCR beta chain stems from a study of blood T cell repertoires in COVID-19. Study in general: COVID-19 samples, acute and convalescent, were from the United States, Italy and Spain.

Unmatched junction bases numbered 3, after V lost 2 bases and J lost 8 bases. The CDR3 contains 13 residues. Germline V gives CDR1 LGHNT, CDR2 FRNRAP. Repertoires were generated with immunoSEQ multiplex PCR, while TCRdb's copy carries only in-frame clones and drops some. The sample lists approximately 350,000 clones; roughly 90% were seen once. The gene calls are TRBV12-5 and TRBJ1-3, with 7 bases that match TRBD1. The TCR originated in a woman aged 65 to 85 with COVID-19, enrolled during active disease. The sample consisted of peripheral blood. The CDR3 bases are TGTGCTAGTGGTTTGTACAGGGGAGACACCATATATTTT. This codes for CASGLYRGDTIYF.